This record covers a single T cell receptor beta chain. Those enrolled in Seattle joined during active infection and were followed longitudinally afterward. The sample originates from a study of blood T cell repertoires in COVID-19. For the study at large: Collection of acute and convalescent COVID-19 samples took place in the United States, Italy and Spain. Sources were T cells, B-cell-depleted T cells, or PBMCs; the material itself was cDNA or gDNA.

The CDR3 totals 12 residues. In the study's own analysis: Counts of nucleated cells, estimated from reference gene primer amplification, were obtained. Clones were read by immunoSEQ multiplex PCR, and TCRdb kept only the in-frame ones, dropping some. The DNA gave D and trimming, while V, J and clone size come from that table. This repertoire shows about 250,000 clones, more than 75% found once; its top ten account for roughly 6.2%. The specimen was peripheral blood. The source of this sequence is a woman of 80 years or more with COVID-19, enrolled during active disease. V usage is TRBV21-1 and J usage is TRBJ2-7; the table assigns TRBD2, which was not confirmed against the DNA. TRBV21-1 is classified as a pseudogene. In DNA, the CDR3 is TGTGCTTCCCCCGGGTTTCCCCACGAGCAGTACGTC. This codes for CASPGFPHEQYV.